This paragraph reports one TCR beta chain. Its antigen is unidentified. A read error is possible here, since a much larger clone lies one base away. This sample is part of a study of T-cell reconstitution after alpha-beta-depleted transplantation in children. Researchers prepared the TCRbeta library using unique molecular identifiers, the study reports. In TCRdb, the PCR reads were re-called with MiXCR into one record per CDR3 protein. Of about 300,000 distinct CDR3 sequences in the sample, 10% are singletons; the top ten hold less than 9%. The CDR3 consists of 13 residues. The germline V and J ends were trimmed by 8 bases and 5 bases, with 15 bases remaining between them. In germline, CDR1 is MNHNS, CDR2 SASEGT. Findings and caveats of the study: Where some patients showed high TCRbeta diversity at day 60, it came from recipient T cells and thymic progenitors that had survived. There were reportedly several hundred expanded graft clones from which alpha-beta T cells came about two months after transplant. T-cell numbers and diversity, one year after transplant, stemmed largely from T cells that were newly produced.

This chain joins TRBV6-1 and TRBJ1-1; D is perhaps TRBD1 (6 bases). The specimen comprised PBMCs, sampled before TCRalphabeta/CD19-depleted stem cell transplant. The origin of this receptor is a boy younger than two with acute myeloid leukemia, due to receive a stem cell transplant. This CDR3 reads CASRQGTETEAFF. CDR3 nucleotides: TGTGCCAGCCGCCAGGGGACGGAGACTGAAGCTTTCTTT.